Listed below are T cell receptor beta chains from one sample, sequenced in a study of T cells in Graves' hyperthyroidism and ophthalmopathy. A single record per CDR3 protein comes from TCRdb applying MiXCR to the multiplex PCR reads. The repertoire holds 500,000 to 600,000 distinct CDR3 sequences, under 60% seen once, with around 7.7% in the top ten. The source material was peripheral blood or thyroid tissue (not recorded which). The receptors were gathered from a woman between 18 and 30 years old with Graves' hyperthyroidism. The CDR3 runs from the conserved cysteine through the conserved F or W. The D gene is left open where the match is weak. Some rows mark clone size as missing; the rest say once, few, many or name a class of expanded clone.

J gene	V gene	clone size	D gene	CDR3 DNA	CDR3 protein
TRBJ2-5	TRBV2	few	.	TGTGCCAGCAGGTTTCCATCGCCAGCAGAGACCCAGTACTTC	CASRFPSPAETQYF
TRBJ2-7	TRBV20-1	once	TRBD2	TGCAGTGCTTACACCGGGACTAGCGGGAGGACCGCTTCCGAGCAGTACTTC	CSAYTGTSGRTASEQYF
TRBJ2-6	TRBV20-1	.	TRBD2	TGCAGTGCTAGGCGGGAGGTCAACGTCCTGACTTTC	CSARREVNVLTF
TRBJ2-1	TRBV7-9	many	TRBD2	TGTGCCAGCAGCTTATATGGGACTAGCGGGACAGCCGATGTCTACAATGAGCAGTTCTTC	CASSLYGTSGTADVYNEQFF
TRBJ2-7	TRBV29-1	once	TRBD1	TGCAGCGTGCGGTCGGGACAGGGGGTAGGGGAGCAGTACTTC	CSVRSGQGVGEQYF
TRBJ2-7	TRBV7-6	many	.	TGTGCCAGCAGCTTGGAGACAGGATCCTACGAGCAGTACTTC	CASSLETGSYEQYF
TRBJ1-2	TRBV27	many	.	TGTGCCAGCAGTTTCCCAGGTTCCTATGGCTACACCTTC	CASSFPGSYGYTF
TRBJ1-1	TRBV3-1	many	.	TGTGCCAGCAGCCAAGACGTCGGGGATAACACTGAAGCTTTCTTT	CASSQDVGDNTEAFF
TRBJ1-5	TRBV7-2	.	.	TGTGCCAGCAGCTTAGTCAGGCCCTACGAGCATTTT	CASSLVRPYEHF
TRBJ2-7	TRBV15	.	.	TGTGCCACCAGCAGAGGCACCGACAGAATCTACGAGCAGTACTTC	CATSRGTDRIYEQYF
TRBJ2-6	TRBV11-3	.	.	TGTGCCAGCAGCGAGGCAGGGGCCAACGTCCTGACTTTC	CASSEAGANVLTF
TRBJ1-2	TRBV7-2	.	.	TGTGCCAGCAGCCAGACACCTACTAACTATGGCTACACCTTC	CASSQTPTNYGYTF
TRBJ2-7	TRBV19	few	.	TGTGCCAGTAGTATCCCCGGGAACACCTACGAGCAGTACTTC	CASSIPGNTYEQYF
TRBJ1-5	TRBV5-4	.	.	TGTGCCAGCAGCTTGCAGGGTGACGGGATCGGGCCCCAGCATTTT	CASSLQGDGIGPQHF
TRBJ1-4	TRBV2	medium-sized	.	TGTGCCAGCAGTGAGGGCGGGAAACTGTTTTTT	CASSEGGKLFF
TRBJ1-2	TRBV19	many	.	TGTGCCAGTAGTACTTCCGGGACGGTTATGGACTACACCTTC	CASSTSGTVMDYTF
TRBJ1-1	TRBV10-3	.	.	TGTGCCATCAGTGATGGGAGGCCAGGTGAAGCTTTCTTT	CAISDGRPGEAFF
TRBJ2-2	TRBV4-1	many	.	TGCGCCAGCAGCCAGGTCGGGGAGCTGTTTTTT	CASSQVGELFF
TRBJ1-1	TRBV24-1	many	.	TGTGCCACCAGTGACCGAACAGAGACTGAAGCTTTCTTT	CATSDRTETEAFF
TRBJ1-2	TRBV10-3	many	.	TGTGCCATCAGTGAGTCAAGTTTCGGACAGACAGATGGCTACACCTTC	CAISESSFGQTDGYTF
TRBJ1-5	TRBV10-3	.	.	TGTGCCATCACCTTCGGACAGCCCCAGCATTTT	CAITFGQPQHF
TRBJ1-1	TRBV7-9	many	.	TGTGCCAGCAGCCCCCCGGGACACATGAACACTGAAGCTTTCTTT	CASSPPGHMNTEAFF
TRBJ1-2	TRBV10-3	.	TRBD1	TGTGCCATCAGTGAGACTTGGACAGGGCTCCTCAGCTACACCTTC	CAISETWTGLLSYTF
TRBJ2-1	TRBV7-9	few	TRBD2	TGTGCCAGCATGACTAGCGGGAGCGGGAGGCAGTTCTTC	CASMTSGSGRQFF
TRBJ2-6	TRBV5-1	.	.	TGCGCCAGCAGCTTGGAAATAGGGGCGCGGGGCAACGTCCTGACTTTC	CASSLEIGARGNVLTF
TRBJ2-7	TRBV6-5	.	TRBD2	TGTGCCAGCCTGGTAATAGCGGGAGTCTATTACGAGCAGTACTTC	CASLVIAGVYYEQYF
TRBJ2-2	TRBV15	many	.	TGTGCCATCAGAAAAGGCCCGGCCACCGGGGAGCTGTTTTTT	CAIRKGPATGELFF
TRBJ1-2	TRBV19	once	.	TGTGCCGAACTCTATGGCTACACCTTC	CAELYGYTF